This T cell receptor beta chain came from a study of PD-1 blockade in classical Hodgkin lymphoma. Across the whole study: A 3 mg/kg intravenous dose of nivolumab was received by patients every 2 weeks. Study observations and caveats: It was among complete responders that baseline diversity resembled that of newly diagnosed patients. Reports indicated that newly diagnosed patients had lower baseline TCR diversity than healthy donors did.

The germline CDR1 and CDR2 sequences are SGHTA and FQGNSA. V lost 4 bases, J lost 0 bases, and 8 bases lay in between. This CDR3 has 14 amino acids. Every one of the patients relapsed after autologous stem cell transplantation (brentuximab vedotin exposure was variable). This clone came up a few times. Its antigen is unknown. Data came from immunoSEQ multiplex PCR; TCRdb stores just in-frame clones and leaves some out. The table includes some 150,000 clones, approximately 80% detected once. The V and J genes are TRBV7-2 and TRBJ2-3, with unresolved D. The sequence was obtained from a human donor with classical Hodgkin lymphoma. The source material was peripheral blood mononuclear cells (PBMCs), sampled before the second cycle of nivolumab. CDR3 region: CASSSATSTDTQYF. The CDR3 DNA sequence: TGTGCCAGCAGCTCCGCGACTAGCACAGATACGCAGTATTTT.